The clone carrying this T cell receptor beta chain appeared a single time. The CDR3 spans 16 residues. CDR1 is LNHNV and CDR2 is YYDKDF in the germline V gene (reference sequence). Trimming left V 3 bases short and J 2 bases short, with 17 bases between. The table came from immunoSEQ multiplex PCR; TCRdb's copy has only in-frame clones and leaves some out. The sample contains hundreds of thousands of clones, around 80% of which appear only once. This record comes from a study of blood T cell repertoires in COVID-19. The TCR originated in a man older than 75 with acute or convalescent COVID-19. Sequencing was carried out using peripheral blood. This chain joins TRBV15 and TRBJ2-7, with D possibly TRBD1 on 6 matching bases. The CDR3 DNA reads TGTGCCACCAGCAGGGCCATAACCGGGACAACCTACGAGCAGTACTTC. It codes for CATSRAITGTTYEQYF.